This is a list of T cell receptor beta chains from one sample in a study of blood T cell repertoires in COVID-19. The table came from immunoSEQ multiplex PCR; TCRdb's copy has only in-frame clones and leaves some out. The table records approximately 15,000 clones, roughly nine tenths of them present only once. The sample was peripheral blood. These receptors all stem from a man aged 45-65 years with active COVID-19. Each CDR3 is given with its conserved first and last residue. D genes are given only for firm matches. The size entry is marked missing in some rows and otherwise reads once, few, many or a size class.

v_call	clone_size	j_call	cdr3_length	d_call	cdr3_aa	cdr3_nt
TRBV9	NA	TRBJ2-1	15	TRBD2	CASSSSGAGRNEQFF	TGTGCCAGCAGCTCTAGCGGGGCCGGGCGCAATGAGCAGTTCTTC
TRBV21-1	NA	TRBJ2-1	15	NA	CASSKGQTEFNEQFF	TGTGCCAGCAGCAAGGGACAGACAGAGTTCAATGAGCAGTTCTTC
TRBV9	NA	TRBJ1-2	16	TRBD1	CASSPNPGTGDGGYTF	TGTGCCAGCAGCCCCAACCCCGGGACAGGGGATGGCGGCTACACCTTC
TRBV14	NA	TRBJ2-7	16	TRBD2	CASSQSRTSQDYEQYF	TGTGCCAGCAGCCAATCCCGGACTAGCCAGGACTACGAGCAGTACTTC
TRBV27	NA	TRBJ1-5	13	TRBD1	CASSDRGNQPQHF	TGTGCCAGCAGCGACAGGGGCAATCAGCCCCAGCATTTT
TRBV30	NA	TRBJ2-3	14	NA	CAWSTGIQTDTQYF	TGTGCCTGGAGTACCGGGATCCAAACAGATACGCAGTATTTT
TRBV7-7	NA	TRBJ1-1	13	NA	CASSLKQGTEAFF	TGTGCTAGCAGCTTAAAGCAGGGCACTGAAGCTTTCTTT
TRBV30	NA	TRBJ2-1	18	NA	CAWLLGGLAGITYNEQFF	TGTGCCTGGCTTCTGGGAGGACTGGCGGGAATAACCTACAATGAGCAGTTCTTC
TRBV7-2	NA	TRBJ1-2	13	NA	CASSRTLNYGYTF	TGTGCCAGCAGCCGGACTCTTAACTATGGCTACACCTTC
TRBV29-1	NA	TRBJ1-2	13	TRBD1	CSVREGTVSGYTF	TGCAGCGTTCGTGAAGGGACAGTATCTGGCTACACCTTC
TRBV30	NA	TRBJ2-1	18	TRBD2	CAWAHWGLAMSSYNEQFF	TGTGCCTGGGCGCATTGGGGACTAGCGATGAGCTCCTACAATGAGCAGTTCTTC
TRBV11-1	NA	TRBJ2-1	16	NA	CASSPPGVEGYNEQFF	TGTGCCAGCAGCCCCCCCGGGGTTGAAGGATACAATGAGCAGTTCTTC
TRBV6-6	NA	TRBJ2-1	14	NA	CASSYPEEPNEQFF	TGTGCCAGCAGTTACCCGGAGGAGCCCAATGAGCAGTTCTTC
TRBV27	NA	TRBJ2-1	16	NA	CASSLSQMVAYNEQFF	TGTGCCAGCAGTTTATCCCAGATGGTCGCCTACAATGAGCAGTTCTTC
TRBV30	NA	TRBJ2-3	15	TRBD2	CAWSVLAASTDTQYF	TGTGCCTGGAGTGTACTAGCGGCTAGCACAGATACGCAGTATTTT
TRBV15	NA	TRBJ2-7	15	NA	CATSPSGEDSYEQYF	TGTGCCACCAGCCCCTCGGGGGAGGACTCCTACGAGCAGTACTTC
TRBV28	few	TRBJ1-2	11	TRBD1	CASRTGVGYTF	TGTGCCAGCAGGACAGGGGTAGGCTACACCTTC
TRBV3-1/TRBV3-2	once	TRBJ1-6	16	NA	CASSQGGARPNSPLHF	TGTGCCAGCAGCCAAGGAGGCGCAAGACCTAATTCACCCCTCCACTTT
TRBV4-2	NA	TRBJ1-6	15	NA	CASSQDTGANSPLHF	TGTGCCAGCAGCCAAGACACAGGCGCAAATTCACCCCTCCACTTT
TRBV12-3/TRBV12-4	once	TRBJ1-1	13	NA	CATGLGLNTEAFF	TGTGCCACGGGGTTAGGCCTGAACACTGAAGCTTTCTTT
TRBV14	NA	TRBJ2-3	15	NA	CASSQVADSTDTQYF	TGTGCCAGCAGCCAAGTAGCGGATAGCACAGATACGCAGTATTTT
TRBV18	NA	TRBJ2-1	14	NA	CASSLGSSYNEQFF	TGTGCCAGCTCCCTGGGCTCGTCCTACAATGAGCAGTTCTTC
TRBV4-3	NA	TRBJ2-7	16	TRBD1	CASSQATGGLFPEQYF	TGCGCCAGCAGCCAAGCCACAGGGGGCCTCTTCCCCGAGCAGTACTTC
TRBV5-1	NA	TRBJ2-4	16	NA	CASSLTGGAAKNIQYF	TGCGCCAGCAGCTTGACGGGGGGCGCCGCCAAAAACATTCAGTACTTC
TRBV28	NA	TRBJ1-2	13	NA	CASSLQGFYGYTF	TGTGCCAGCAGCTTACAGGGATTCTATGGCTACACCTTC
TRBV19	NA	TRBJ1-5	15	TRBD1	CASSMGGTGGQPQHF	TGTGCCAGTAGTATGGGCGGGACAGGGGGTCAGCCCCAGCATTTT
TRBV25-1	NA	TRBJ2-1	16	NA	CASSEGGASTHNEQFF	TGTGCCAGCAGTGAGGGGGGGGCATCTACCCACAATGAGCAGTTCTTC
TRBV6-2/TRBV6-3	NA	TRBJ2-7	14	NA	CASSYPDLTYEQYF	TGTGCCAGCAGTTACCCGGACTTGACCTACGAGCAGTACTTC
TRBV7-2	few	TRBJ2-2	13	NA	CASSFQVTGELFF	TGTGCCAGCAGCTTTCAGGTCACCGGGGAGCTGTTTTTT
TRBV5-5	NA	TRBJ2-4	15	TRBD2	CASSGHPGGGNIQYF	TGTGCCAGCAGCGGCCATCCAGGCGGGGGAAACATTCAGTACTTC
TRBV4-2	NA	TRBJ2-7	16	NA	CASSQGLAGAVYEQYF	TGTGCCAGCAGCCAAGGATTAGCAGGGGCGGTCTACGAGCAGTACTTC
TRBV19	NA	TRBJ2-7	14	TRBD1	CASRGQGDAYEQYF	TGTGCCAGTAGAGGACAGGGGGACGCCTACGAGCAGTACTTC
TRBV7-8	NA	TRBJ1-5	16	TRBD1	CASSLLPGQGTQPQHF	TGTGCCAGCAGCTTACTCCCAGGACAGGGGACTCAGCCCCAGCATTTT
TRBV27	NA	TRBJ2-1	17	NA	CASSLYPPTSLSNEQFF	TGTGCCAGCAGTTTATACCCTCCTACCTCTCTGTCCAATGAGCAGTTCTTC
TRBV13	NA	TRBJ1-5	12	NA	CASSLVGQPQHF	TGTGCCAGCAGCTTAGTCGGTCAGCCCCAGCATTTT
TRBV5-1	NA	TRBJ2-3	15	TRBD2	CASSPGLREADTQYF	TGCGCCAGCAGCCCGGGACTCCGGGAGGCGGATACGCAGTATTTT
TRBV18	NA	TRBJ2-6	16	NA	CASSPAGFPGANVLTF	TGTGCCAGCTCACCAGCAGGATTTCCTGGGGCCAACGTCCTGACTTTC
TRBV14	NA	TRBJ2-1	13	NA	CASSQVSGDEQFF	TGTGCCAGCAGCCAAGTCTCAGGGGATGAGCAGTTCTTC
TRBV19	NA	TRBJ2-1	15	TRBD2	CASSSGTSGSNEQFF	TGTGCCAGTAGCTCAGGGACTAGCGGGAGCAATGAGCAGTTCTTC
TRBV10-2	NA	TRBJ2-1	19	TRBD2	CASSDLGLAGGPSYNEQFF	TGCGCCAGCAGTGACCTGGGACTAGCGGGAGGGCCATCCTACAATGAGCAGTTCTTC
TRBV28	once	TRBJ2-2	14	TRBD1	CASSSGGGSGELFF	TGTGCCAGCAGTTCAGGGGGCGGATCCGGGGAGCTGTTTTTT
TRBV7-9	NA	TRBJ1-2	13	TRBD1	CASSLETGWGYTF	TGTGCCAGCAGCTTAGAGACAGGGTGGGGCTACACCTTC
TRBV19	NA	TRBJ2-7	12	NA	CASSIGGYEQYF	TGTGCCAGTAGTATAGGAGGATACGAGCAGTACTTC